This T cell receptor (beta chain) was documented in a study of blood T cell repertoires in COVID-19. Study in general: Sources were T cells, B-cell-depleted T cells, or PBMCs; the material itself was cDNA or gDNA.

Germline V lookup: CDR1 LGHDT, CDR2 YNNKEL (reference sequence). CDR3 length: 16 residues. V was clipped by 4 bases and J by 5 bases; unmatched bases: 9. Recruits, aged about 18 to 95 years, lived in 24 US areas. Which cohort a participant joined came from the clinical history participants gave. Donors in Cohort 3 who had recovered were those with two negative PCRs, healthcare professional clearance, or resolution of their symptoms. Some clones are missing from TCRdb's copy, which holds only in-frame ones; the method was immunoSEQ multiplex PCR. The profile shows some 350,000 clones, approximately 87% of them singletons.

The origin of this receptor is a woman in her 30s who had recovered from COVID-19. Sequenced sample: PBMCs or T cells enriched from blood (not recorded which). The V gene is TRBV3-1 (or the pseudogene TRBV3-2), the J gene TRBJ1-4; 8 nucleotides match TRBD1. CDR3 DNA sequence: TGTGCCAGCAGCCTAAGTTTCTCAGGGGGCAATGAAAAACTGTTTTTT. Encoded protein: CASSLSFSGGNEKLFF.